This TCR beta chain was captured in a study of T cell responses to AZD1222 COVID-19 vaccine (dated by TCRdb to the early 2020s). With respect to the entire study: Because spike-specific TCR depth and breadth did not differ between the two schedules, AZD1222 recipients who got a second dose at roughly 4 weeks were pooled with those who got a second dose at roughly 12 weeks. TCR sequencing was performed for about 250 trial participants, of whom 207 were given two doses of AZD1222 and around 25 were given two doses of MenACWY control vaccine. Trial participants were enrolled by age into subgroups of 18-55, 56-69 and 70-plus years, and around 150, 29 and 61 TCR-sequenced participants, respectively, were included in these subgroups. Beyond this particular receptor, the publication reports: Most participants were white British and females outnumbered males, and the authors suggested that clonal diversity may have been underestimated. Conclusions about previously exposed vaccinees are limited because only five to seven AZD1222 recipients were SARS-CoV-2 seropositive at baseline. The 56-69-year group was small, and its depth increase did not reach significance, likely because of low power. Reportedly, close to half of the unique spike-specific TCRs recognized epitopes lying outside the regions that are mutated in the B.1.351 and B.1.1.7 variants. No day 14 peak-response samples were available, so repertoires were characterized only after the peak T cell response. After two AZD1222 doses, spike-specific TCR breadth and depth were significantly higher than at day 0 and than in MenACWY recipients. The vaccine-associated CD4 TCRs covered the entire spike protein, and the dominant responses fell in regions 160-218 and 743-854.

The CDR3 regions of human TCRbeta chains were analyzed by immunosequencing. The paper's processing steps were these. TCRs in the repertoires were compared against a reference library of SARS-CoV-2-specific TCRs that had been generated with the MIRA antigen-specificity platform. Breadth was defined as the fraction of unique TCRs that were SARS-CoV-2-associated. Depth was defined as the fraction of total T cells that were SARS-CoV-2-associated. Using the MIRA data, each spike-specific TCR was assigned both to the spike region to which the TCR was reactive and to a CD4 or CD8 class. Log10-transformed breadth and depth values were compared by one-way ANOVA with Sidak's multiple comparisons tests. TCRdb obtained this table from immuneACCESS and retained in-frame rearrangements with V and J assigned. These tables miss some clones; where compared with another copy, unresolved V genes account for less than half of the shortfall, and the remainder is unexplained. For V, J and clone size, that table is used; D and trimming come from the DNA. For this sample there are approximately 85,000 clones; 86% appear just once. The top ten hold roughly 7.5% of the sample.

In the germline V gene, CDR1 corresponds to KGHSH and CDR2 to LQKENI. The CDR3 starts with the cysteine, ends with the phenylalanine, and has 15 residues. Only the CDR3 portion is preserved as DNA: 45 bases, with reading frame beginning at the first base. The time point label, read with the paper, signifies: baseline before first vaccination. Samples from vaccinated people were obtained from the UK trials COV001 and COV002, which included a single-blind randomized controlled phase 2/3 trial of AZD1222 (ChAdOx1 nCoV-19) in healthy adults. For TCRbeta chain sequencing, PBMC samples from trial participants were taken at day 0 and at day 28 after the second dose. Turning to this clone: The target of this receptor is not known. The junction differs from germline at one of its ends, possibly a read error.

The receptor's source is an adult in good health. The chain is assembled from TRBV18 and TRBJ2-7, with the D call perhaps TRBD1 or TRBD2, each one matching 5 bases. The sample was peripheral blood, taken on day 0 of AZD1222 vaccination. Read as DNA, the sequence is TGTGCCAGCTCCCCACCGGGACGCGGGCGGTACGAGCAGTACTTC. The encoded protein is CASSPPGRGRYEQYF.